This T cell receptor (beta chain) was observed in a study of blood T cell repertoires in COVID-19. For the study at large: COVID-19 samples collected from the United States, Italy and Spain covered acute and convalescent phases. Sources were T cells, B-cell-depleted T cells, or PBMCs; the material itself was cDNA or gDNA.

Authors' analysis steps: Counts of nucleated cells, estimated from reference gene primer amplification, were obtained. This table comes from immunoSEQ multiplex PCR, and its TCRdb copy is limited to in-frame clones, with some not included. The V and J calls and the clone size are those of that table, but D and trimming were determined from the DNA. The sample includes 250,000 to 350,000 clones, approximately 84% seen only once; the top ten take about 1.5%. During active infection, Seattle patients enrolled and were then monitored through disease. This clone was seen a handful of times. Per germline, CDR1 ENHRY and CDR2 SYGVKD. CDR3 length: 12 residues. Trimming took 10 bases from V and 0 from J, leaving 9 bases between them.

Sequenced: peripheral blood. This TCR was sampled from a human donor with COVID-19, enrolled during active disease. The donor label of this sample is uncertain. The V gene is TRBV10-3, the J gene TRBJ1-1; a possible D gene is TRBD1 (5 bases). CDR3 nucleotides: TGTGCCACAACGGGGGTGAACACTGAAGCTTTCTTT. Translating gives CATTGVNTEAFF.